A single sample gave rise to the 20 T cell receptor beta chains below, sequenced in a study of blood T cell repertoires in COVID-19 (dated by TCRdb to between 2020 and 2021). The library was prepared using the immunoSEQ multiplex PCR assay. TCRdb limited this immuneACCESS table to in-frame rearrangements with V and J called. A share of clones is missing; checked studies link under half to unresolved V genes, and the rest is unexplained. The sample table contains approximately 150,000 clones; only one count was recorded for roughly 84% of them. The ten largest clones take up 2.6% of the sample. Sample: peripheral blood. Receptors originate from a human donor with acute or convalescent COVID-19. The donor label of this sample is uncertain.

The V and J genes are TRBV6-2 or TRBV6-3 and TRBJ2-1; 11 bases are shared with TRBD2. The junction had 10 bases not matched to a gene; V was cut back by 3 bases and J by 0 bases. Germline V CDR1 and CDR2: MNHEY, SVGEGT. The length of the CDR3 is 19 residues. The CDR3 DNA reads TGTGCCAGCAGTTATTCTGGACTAGCGGGTTCGAGCTCCTACAATGAGCAGTTCTTC. Its translation is CASSYSGLAGSSSYNEQFF.

The chain uses TRBV5-6 and TRBJ2-1; D gene unclear. Germline-derived CDR1 and CDR2 are SGHDT and YYEEEE. The V and J ends lost 1 base and 9 bases respectively, with 17 bases between them. CDR3 length equals 15 residues. The CDR3 spells CASSLLTFSRPEQFF. CDR3 sequence (DNA): TGTGCCAGCAGCTTGTTGACTTTTAGCCGTCCTGAGCAGTTCTTC.

This chain uses TRBV14 with TRBJ1-6; D is ambiguous. The CDR3 has 14 amino acids. Germline V gene lookup returns CDR1 SGHDN and CDR2 FVKESK. V lost 3 bases, J lost 7 bases, and 10 bases lay in between. The CDR3 DNA is TGTGCCAGCAGCCAGGAGACTGGAAATTCACCCCTCCACTTT. Translated, it gives CASSQETGNSPLHF.

The chain uses TRBV6-5 and TRBJ2-2; D possibly corresponds to TRBD1 (5 bases). The ends were cut back, 1 base at V and 2 bases at J, with 8 bases in the middle. This CDR3 comprises 15 residues. CDR1 MNHEY and CDR2 SVGAGI come from the germline V gene. The CDR3 is CASSYYQGNTGELFF. CDR3 nucleotides: TGTGCCAGCAGTTACTATCAGGGCAACACCGGGGAGCTGTTTTTT.

The DNA for the CDR3 is TGCGCCAGCAGCCAAAGGGATCGGGGTGGCTACACCTTC. Translating it yields CASSQRDRGGYTF. This chain uses TRBV4-1 with TRBJ1-2; D is unclear. Germline V gene data show CDR1 as MGHRA and CDR2 as YSYEKL. The CDR3 has 13 residues. Trimming shortened V by 2 bases and J by 7 bases, and 11 bases separated the two germline ends.

This clone was observed a few times. CDR3 DNA sequence: TGTGCCAGCAGCCAACAGGGGAGACAAAATCAGCCCCAGCATTTT. Its translation is CASSQQGRQNQPQHF. The rearrangement uses TRBV28 and TRBJ1-5; 7 bases agree with TRBD1. This CDR3 is built from 15 residues. Germline values: CDR1 MDHEN, CDR2 SYDVKM. The V gene end was trimmed by 6 bases and the J gene end by 4 bases; junction bases not matched to a gene: 9.

This clone has more than one count but fewer than ten. The chain links TRBV4-2 to TRBJ1-3; D might be TRBD1 (6 bases). Germline V gene data show CDR1 as LGHNA and CDR2 as YNFKEQ. CDR3 length: 17 amino acids. Between the trimmed V and J ends, which lost 1 base and 4 bases, there was a span of 17 bases. The CDR3, as DNA: TGTGCCAGCAGCCAAGCCCGCGTGGGGGCAAAGGGAAACACCATATATTTT. Its translation: CASSQARVGAKGNTIYF.

The rearrangement uses TRBV24-1 and TRBJ2-2, with TRBD1 identical over 9 bases. Per the germline V gene, CDR1 is KGHDR and CDR2 is SFDVKD. Trimming at V came to 2 bases and at J to 5 bases, leaving 5 bases not matched to a gene. The CDR3 runs 16 residues. The CDR3 protein is CATSDYGTGRTGELFF. CDR3 bases: TGTGCCACCAGTGATTACGGGACAGGGAGAACCGGGGAGCTGTTTTTT.

V is TRBV15 and J is TRBJ2-3; tentative D call: TRBD1 (6 bases). This CDR3 contains 14 residues. V gave up 0 bases and J gave up 6 bases, with 10 bases separating them. Germline loops: CDR1 LNHNV, CDR2 YYDKDF (reference sequence). In DNA form, the CDR3 reads TGTGCCACCAGCAGAGAGGGGGCGTACGATACGCAGTATTTT. It translates to CATSREGAYDTQYF.

The genes are TRBV4-3 and TRBJ1-1; TRBD1 aligns across 9 bases. Per the germline V gene, CDR1 is LGHNA and CDR2 is YSLEER. Losses at the gene ends were 5 bases for V and 4 bases for J; bases not matched to a gene: 8. The CDR3 has 15 amino acids. CDR3 in DNA: TGCGCCAGCAGCTTGGGACAGGGCGGGAGCACTGAAGCTTTCTTT. Amino acids: CASSLGQGGSTEAFF.

CDR3 DNA sequence: TGTGCCAGCAGTCCCGGCACCCCGGGTCAGCCCCAGCATTTT. Protein: CASSPGTPGQPQHF. The gene calls are TRBV6-2 or TRBV6-3 and TRBJ1-5; D is ambiguous. CDR1 and CDR2 from the germline V gene are MNHEY and SVGEGT. Trimming took off 5 bases at V and 6 bases at J, with 14 bases between the two ends. This CDR3 contains 14 residues.

The chain has TRBV28 and TRBJ1-1; 7 bases are shared with TRBD1. The ends lost 1 base at V and 3 bases at J; junction bases unmatched: 11. CDR1 and CDR2 (germline): MDHEN, SYDVKM. The CDR3 loop spans 17 amino acids. Here the CDR3 DNA reads TGTGCCAGCAGTTTATTGGAAGGGGGCCTTGGGTACACTGAAGCTTTCTTT. Translated: CASSLLEGGLGYTEAFF.

The chain joins TRBV5-5 to TRBJ2-7, with 8 bases matching TRBD2. CDR1 and CDR2 (germline): SGHKS, YYEKEE (reference sequence). The CDR3 loop spans 15 amino acids. The trim removed 4 bases at V and 3 bases at J, leaving 9 bases unmatched. The CDR3 DNA is TGTGCCAGCAGCCCGGGGGGGGTACAGGGCTACGAGCAGTACGTC. Amino acid sequence: CASSPGGVQGYEQYV.

The chain joins TRBV5-1 to TRBJ2-2, with 8 bases aligning to TRBD2. This CDR3 has 17 amino acids. Trimming removed 0 bases from V and 4 bases from J; junction bases left unmatched: 8. Germline assignment: CDR1 SGHRS and CDR2 YFSETQ. CDR3 coding DNA: TGCGCCAGCAGCTTGGCCGCGGGGGGCGCGGTCACCGGGGAGCTGTTTTTT. Translating gives CASSLAAGGAVTGELFF. The full variable domain, rest sourced from reference TRBV5-1 and TRBJ2-2, is KAGVTQTPRYLIKTRGQQVTLSCSPISGHRSVSWYQQTPGQGLQFLFEYFSETQRNKGNFPGRFSGRQFSNSRSEMNVSTLELGDSALYLCASSLAAGGAVTGELFFGEGSRLTVL.

The chain couples TRBV27 to TRBJ2-1; D is unresolved. The CDR3 spans 15 residues. Germline-derived CDR1 and CDR2 are MNHEY and SMNVEV (reference sequence). Deletions cut 5 bases from V and 3 bases from J, with 14 bases between. The CDR3: CASSPTGLLYNEQFF. CDR3 nucleotides: TGTGCCAGCAGTCCAACCGGGTTACTCTACAATGAGCAGTTCTTC.

There are a few counts of this clone. The chain has TRBV4-1 and TRBJ1-4, with 7 bases that match TRBD1. The V gene's germline CDR1 is MGHRA and CDR2 YSYEKL. V gave up 4 bases and J gave up 6 bases; unmatched junction bases: 11. This CDR3 has 16 residues. The CDR3 sequence: CASSRPDRAEDEKLFF. CDR3 bases: TGCGCCAGCAGCCGCCCAGACAGGGCAGAGGATGAAAAACTGTTTTTT.

This chain connects TRBV7-8 to TRBJ1-5; the match to TRBD1 covers 8 bases. The CDR3 has 14 residues. V lost 4 bases, J lost 9 bases, and 8 bases stayed unmatched. The germline V gene encodes CDR1 SGHVS and CDR2 FQNEAQ. CDR3 DNA: TGTGCCAGCAGCTCGGACAGGGTTTTGGCGCCCCAGCATTTT. This translates into CASSSDRVLAPQHF.

The rearrangement joins TRBV15 to TRBJ1-6; 7 bases align to TRBD1. Germline V gives CDR1 LNHNV, CDR2 YYDKDF (reference sequence). The J segment lost 8 bases and the V segment lost 8 bases, leaving 6 bases of the junction unmatched. This CDR3 region has 13 residues. The CDR3 loop is CATAGQRYSPLHF. The CDR3 DNA is TGTGCCACCGCGGGACAGCGCTATTCACCCCTCCACTTT.

The chain links TRBV19 to TRBJ1-1, with D possibly TRBD1 on 5 matching bases. The germline V gene encodes CDR1 LNHDA and CDR2 SQIVND (reference sequence). Trimming left V 11 bases short and J 1 base short, with 17 bases between. The CDR3 has 14 amino acids. In DNA, the CDR3 is TGTGCCTCCACTCGCCCAGGGCGGAACACTGAAGCTTTCTTT. Translation: CASTRPGRNTEAFF.

J is TRBJ1-3 and V is TRBV30; 8 bases match TRBD1. Germline loops: CDR1 GTSNPN, CDR2 SVGIG (reference sequence). This CDR3 has 13 residues. The CDR3 nucleotides read TGTGCGTCGGACAGGGACTCTGGAAACACCATATATTTT. It specifies CASDRDSGNTIYF.